Included here is one TCR beta chain sequence, with context. Via MiXCR, TCRdb re-called the RT-PCR reads, giving one row per CDR3 protein. The table shows around 750,000 distinct CDR3 sequences, with roughly 20% occurring only once. The sample comes from a study of response to subunit inactivated influenza vaccine. The junction had 4 bases not matched to a gene; V was cut back by 3 bases and J by 6 bases. This CDR3 comprises 14 residues. The germline V gene encodes CDR1 LGHNA and CDR2 YNFKEQ. The sample was PBMCs from blood, taken 4 to 6 days after vaccination. This TCR was sampled from a man aged 50-60 years who received an inactivated influenza vaccine. The V and J genes are TRBV4-2 and TRBJ2-2, with 7 bases fitting TRBD1. CDR3 sequence: CASSQVRGSGELFF. For the CDR3, the DNA is TGTGCCAGCAGCCAGGTCAGGGGGTCCGGGGAGCTGTTTTTT.